This T cell receptor beta chain was sequenced in a study of molecular identifiers for immune sequencing clone quantification. Overall study results and limits: Highly expanded clones may be undercounted when identical TCR molecules share barcodes.

This CDR3 spans 13 amino acids. Trimming stripped 5 bases from V and 10 bases from J, with 17 bases between. This clonotype was detected ten times or more. Its antigen is not known. Naive CD8 T cells were picked out by sorting for CD8+CD4-CCR7+CD45RA+. TCRdb called the PCR reads again in MiXCR, with one record for every CDR3 protein. Here the sample spans roughly 90,000 distinct CDR3 sequences, around a quarter being singletons. Sequencing was performed on naive CD8+ T cells from blood, with Jurkat cell RNA spiked in. As for subset: FACS-sorted CD8+CD4-CCR7+CD45RA+ naive T cells. The J gene is TRBJ1-1, the V gene TRBV12-3 or TRBV12-4; no clear D. This sequence originates from a human donor in good health. Some libraries in this study had Jurkat cell RNA spiked in. CDR3 residues: CASSPTTRRRAFF. The CDR3 coding sequence is TGTGCCAGCAGTCCGACGACCCGCAGGAGAGCTTTCTTT.